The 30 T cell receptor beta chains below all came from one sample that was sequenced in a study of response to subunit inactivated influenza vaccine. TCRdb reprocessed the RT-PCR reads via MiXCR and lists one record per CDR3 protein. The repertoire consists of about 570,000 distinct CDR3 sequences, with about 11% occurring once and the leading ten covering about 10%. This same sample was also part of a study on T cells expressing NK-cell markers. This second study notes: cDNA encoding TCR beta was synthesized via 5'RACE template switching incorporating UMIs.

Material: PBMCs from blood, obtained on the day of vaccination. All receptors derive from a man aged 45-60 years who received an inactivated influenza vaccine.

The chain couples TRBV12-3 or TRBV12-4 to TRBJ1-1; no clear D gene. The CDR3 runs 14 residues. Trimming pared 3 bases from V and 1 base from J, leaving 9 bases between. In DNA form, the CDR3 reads TGTGCCAGCAGTTTTTATTCAGAGAACACTGAAGCTTTCTTT. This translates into CASSFYSENTEAFF.

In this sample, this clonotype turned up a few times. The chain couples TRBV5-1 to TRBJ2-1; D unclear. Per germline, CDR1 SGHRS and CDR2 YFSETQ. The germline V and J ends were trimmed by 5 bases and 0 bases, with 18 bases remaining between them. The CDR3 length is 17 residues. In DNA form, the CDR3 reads TGCGCCAGCAGGTTACCCACGAGACTTAGCTCCTACAATGAGCAGTTCTTC. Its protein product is CASRLPTRLSSYNEQFF.

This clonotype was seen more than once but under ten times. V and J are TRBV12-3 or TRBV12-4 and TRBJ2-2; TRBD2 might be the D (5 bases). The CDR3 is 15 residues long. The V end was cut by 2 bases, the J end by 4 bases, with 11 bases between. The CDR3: CASSLRALGTGELFF. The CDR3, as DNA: TGTGCCAGCAGTTTACGGGCACTAGGCACCGGGGAGCTGTTTTTT.

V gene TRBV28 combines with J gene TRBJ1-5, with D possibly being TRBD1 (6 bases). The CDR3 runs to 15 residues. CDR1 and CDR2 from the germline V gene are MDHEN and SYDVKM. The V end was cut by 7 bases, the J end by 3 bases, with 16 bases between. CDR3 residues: CASTVADSYNQPQHF. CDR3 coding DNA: TGTGCCAGCACCGTAGCGGACAGCTACAATCAGCCCCAGCATTTT.

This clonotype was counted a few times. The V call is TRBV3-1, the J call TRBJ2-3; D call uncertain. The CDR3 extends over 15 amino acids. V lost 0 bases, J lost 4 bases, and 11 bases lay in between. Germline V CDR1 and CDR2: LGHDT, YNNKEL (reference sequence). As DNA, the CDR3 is TGTGCCAGCAGCCAAGATTTATCAAGCGCAGATACGCAGTATTTT. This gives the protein CASSQDLSSADTQYF.

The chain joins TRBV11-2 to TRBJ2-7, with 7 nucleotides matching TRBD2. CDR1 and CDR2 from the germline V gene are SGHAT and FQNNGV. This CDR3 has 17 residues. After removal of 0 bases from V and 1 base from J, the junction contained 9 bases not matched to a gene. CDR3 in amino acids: CASSLETSSEVSYEQYF. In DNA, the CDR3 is TGTGCCAGCAGCTTAGAGACTAGCTCGGAGGTATCCTACGAGCAGTACTTC.

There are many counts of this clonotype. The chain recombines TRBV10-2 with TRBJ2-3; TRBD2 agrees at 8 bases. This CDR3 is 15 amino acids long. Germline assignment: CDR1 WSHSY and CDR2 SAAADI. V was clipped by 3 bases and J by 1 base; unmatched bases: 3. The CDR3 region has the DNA TGCGCCAGCAGTGACTTGACTAGCGGCACAGATACGCAGTATTTT. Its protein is CASSDLTSGTDTQYF.

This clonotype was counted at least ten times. CDR3 amino acids: CASSYTGGYTF. CDR3 bases: TGTGCCAGCAGTTATACAGGGGGCTACACCTTC. The V gene is TRBV12-3 or TRBV12-4, the J gene TRBJ1-2, with a possible D match to TRBD1 (6 bases). V was clipped by 4 bases and J by 8 bases, with 8 bases between them. This CDR3 region has 11 residues.

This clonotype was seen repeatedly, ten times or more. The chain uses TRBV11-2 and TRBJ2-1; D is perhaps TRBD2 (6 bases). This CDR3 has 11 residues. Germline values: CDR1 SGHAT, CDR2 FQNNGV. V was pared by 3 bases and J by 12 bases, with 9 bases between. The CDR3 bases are TGTGCCAGCAGCTTGGGGGAGGTGCAGTTCTTC. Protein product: CASSLGEVQFF.

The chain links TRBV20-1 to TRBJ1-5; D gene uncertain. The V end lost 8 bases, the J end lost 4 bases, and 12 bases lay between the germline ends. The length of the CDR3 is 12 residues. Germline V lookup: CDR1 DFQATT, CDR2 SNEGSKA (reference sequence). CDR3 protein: CSSMGRNQPQHF. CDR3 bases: TGCAGTTCAATGGGGAGGAATCAGCCCCAGCATTTT.

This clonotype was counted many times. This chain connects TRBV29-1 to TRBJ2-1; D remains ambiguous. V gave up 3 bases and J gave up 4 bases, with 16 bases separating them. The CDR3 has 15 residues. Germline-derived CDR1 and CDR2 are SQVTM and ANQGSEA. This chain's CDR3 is CSVDGFVPQYNEQFF. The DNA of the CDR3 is TGCAGCGTTGACGGGTTCGTGCCCCAATACAATGAGCAGTTCTTC.

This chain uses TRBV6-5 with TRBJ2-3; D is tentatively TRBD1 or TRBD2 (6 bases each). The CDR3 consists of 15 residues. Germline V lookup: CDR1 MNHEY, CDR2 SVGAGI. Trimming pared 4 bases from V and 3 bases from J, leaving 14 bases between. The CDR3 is CASSFGGRGTDTQYF. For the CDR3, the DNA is TGTGCCAGCAGTTTCGGGGGAAGGGGGACAGATACGCAGTATTTT.

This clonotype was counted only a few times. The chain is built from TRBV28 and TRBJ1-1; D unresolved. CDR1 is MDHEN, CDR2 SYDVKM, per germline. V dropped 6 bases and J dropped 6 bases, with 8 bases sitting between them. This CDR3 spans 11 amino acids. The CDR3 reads CASRVAAEAFF. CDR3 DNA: TGTGCCAGCAGGGTGGCAGCTGAAGCTTTCTTT.

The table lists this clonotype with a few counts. The CDR3 reads CASSLGPGTGSYEQYF. In DNA form, the CDR3 reads TGCGCCAGCAGCTTGGGCCCCGGGACAGGTTCATACGAGCAGTACTTC. The J gene is TRBJ2-7, the V gene TRBV5-1, with 8 bases lining up with TRBD1. CDR1 SGHRS and CDR2 YFSETQ come from the germline V gene. There are 16 residues in the CDR3. Germline trimming cut 0 bases from V and 4 bases from J; bases unmatched to any gene: 9.

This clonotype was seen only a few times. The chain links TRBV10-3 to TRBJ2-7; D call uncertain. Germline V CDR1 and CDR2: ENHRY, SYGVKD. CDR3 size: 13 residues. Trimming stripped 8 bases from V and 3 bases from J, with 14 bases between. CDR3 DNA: TGTGCCATCGGAATTAGTGGGATCTACGAGCAGTACTTC. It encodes CAIGISGIYEQYF.

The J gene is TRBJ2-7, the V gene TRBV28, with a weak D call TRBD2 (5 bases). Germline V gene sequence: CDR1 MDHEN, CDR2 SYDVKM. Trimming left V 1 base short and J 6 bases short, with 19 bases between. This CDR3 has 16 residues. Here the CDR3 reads CASSLFGRDPSFEQYF. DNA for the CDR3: TGTGCCAGCAGTTTATTTGGACGGGATCCTTCTTTCGAGCAGTACTTC.

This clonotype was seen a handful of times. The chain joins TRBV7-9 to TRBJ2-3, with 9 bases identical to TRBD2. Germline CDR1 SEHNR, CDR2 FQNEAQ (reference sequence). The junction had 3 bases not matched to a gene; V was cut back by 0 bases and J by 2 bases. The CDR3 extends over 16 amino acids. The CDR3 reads CASSLALAGTTDTQYF. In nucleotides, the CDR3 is TGTGCCAGCAGCTTAGCGCTAGCGGGGACCACAGATACGCAGTATTTT.

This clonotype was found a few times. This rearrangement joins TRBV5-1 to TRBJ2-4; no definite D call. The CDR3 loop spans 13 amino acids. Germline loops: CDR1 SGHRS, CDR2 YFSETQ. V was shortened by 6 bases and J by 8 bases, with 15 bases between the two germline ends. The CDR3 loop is CASTPALGDIQYF. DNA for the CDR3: TGCGCCAGCACCCCCGCGCTCGGTGACATTCAGTACTTC.

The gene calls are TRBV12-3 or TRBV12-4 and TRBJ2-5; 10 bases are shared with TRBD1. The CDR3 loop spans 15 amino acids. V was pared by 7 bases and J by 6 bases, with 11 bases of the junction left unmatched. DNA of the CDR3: TGTGCCAGCAATACGAAGGGGACAGGGGCTCAGACCCAGTACTTC. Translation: CASNTKGTGAQTQYF.

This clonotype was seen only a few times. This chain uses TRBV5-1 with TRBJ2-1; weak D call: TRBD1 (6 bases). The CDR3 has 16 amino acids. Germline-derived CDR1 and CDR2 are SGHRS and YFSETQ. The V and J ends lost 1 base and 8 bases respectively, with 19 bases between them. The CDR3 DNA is TGCGCCAGCAGCTTGAGGGTAGGGGGACGGTCTCATGAGCAGTTCTTC. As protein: CASSLRVGGRSHEQFF.

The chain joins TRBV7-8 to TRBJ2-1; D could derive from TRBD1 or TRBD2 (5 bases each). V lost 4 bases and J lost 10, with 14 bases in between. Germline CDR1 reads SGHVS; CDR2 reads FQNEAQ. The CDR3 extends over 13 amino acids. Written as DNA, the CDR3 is TGTGCCAGCAGCTCTTCCCCAGGGAGAGAGCAGTTCTTC. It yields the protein CASSSSPGREQFF. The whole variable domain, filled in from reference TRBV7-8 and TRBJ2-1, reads GAGVSQSPRYKVAKRGQDVALRCDPISGHVSLFWYQQALGQGPEFLTYFQNEAQLDKSGLPSDRFFAERPEGSVSTLKIQRTQQEDSAVYLCASSSSPGREQFFGPGTRLTVL.

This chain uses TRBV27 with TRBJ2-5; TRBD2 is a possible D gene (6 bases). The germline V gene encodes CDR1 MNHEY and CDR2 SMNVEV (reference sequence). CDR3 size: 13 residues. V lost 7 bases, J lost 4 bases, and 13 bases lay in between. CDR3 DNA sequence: TGTGCCAGCACCTCTTCCGGGGGAGAGACCCAGTACTTC. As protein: CASTSSGGETQYF.

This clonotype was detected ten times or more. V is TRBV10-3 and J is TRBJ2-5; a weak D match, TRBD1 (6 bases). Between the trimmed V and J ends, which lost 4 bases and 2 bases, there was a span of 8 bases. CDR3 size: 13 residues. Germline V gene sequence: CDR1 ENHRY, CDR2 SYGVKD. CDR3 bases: TGTGCCATCAGTGTAGGGACACAAGAGACCCAGTACTTC. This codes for CAISVGTQETQYF.

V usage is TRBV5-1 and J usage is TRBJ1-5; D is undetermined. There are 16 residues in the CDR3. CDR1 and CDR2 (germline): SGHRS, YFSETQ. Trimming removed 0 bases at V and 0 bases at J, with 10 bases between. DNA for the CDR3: TGCGCCAGCAGCTTGGGCGGGTTAGGTAGCAATCAGCCCCAGCATTTT. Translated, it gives CASSLGGLGSNQPQHF.

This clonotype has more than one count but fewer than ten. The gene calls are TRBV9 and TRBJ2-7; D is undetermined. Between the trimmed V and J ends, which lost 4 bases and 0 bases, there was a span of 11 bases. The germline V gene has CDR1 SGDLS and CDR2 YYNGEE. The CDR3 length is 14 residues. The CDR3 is CASSTPPHSYEQYF. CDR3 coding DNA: TGTGCCAGCAGCACCCCACCGCACTCCTACGAGCAGTACTTC.

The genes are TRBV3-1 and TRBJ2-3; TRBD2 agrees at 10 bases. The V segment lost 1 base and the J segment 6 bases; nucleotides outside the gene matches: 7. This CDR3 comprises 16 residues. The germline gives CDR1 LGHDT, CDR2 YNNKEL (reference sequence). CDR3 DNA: TGTGCCAGCAGCCAAGCAGCGGGAGGGGTCGTGGATACGCAGTATTTT. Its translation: CASSQAAGGVVDTQYF.

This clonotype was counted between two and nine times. In DNA form, the CDR3 reads TGTGCCAGCAGTACGGGACAGGGGTTCAGTGGCTACACCTTC. It codes for CASSTGQGFSGYTF. The chain uses TRBV12-3 or TRBV12-4 and TRBJ1-2, with 10 nucleotides matching TRBD1. The ends lost 5 bases at V and 7 bases at J; junction bases unmatched: 7. The CDR3 runs to 14 residues.

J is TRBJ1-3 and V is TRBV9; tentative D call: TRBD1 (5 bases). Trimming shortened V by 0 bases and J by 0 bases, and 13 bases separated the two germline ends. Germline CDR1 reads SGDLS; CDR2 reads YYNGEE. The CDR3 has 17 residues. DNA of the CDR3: TGTGCCAGCAGCGTAGCTACCGCGGGACGCTCTGGAAACACCATATATTTT. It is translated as CASSVATAGRSGNTIYF.

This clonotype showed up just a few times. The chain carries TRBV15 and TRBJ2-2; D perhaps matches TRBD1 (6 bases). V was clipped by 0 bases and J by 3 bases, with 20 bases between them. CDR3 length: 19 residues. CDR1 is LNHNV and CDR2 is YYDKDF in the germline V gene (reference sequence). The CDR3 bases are TGTGCCACCAGCAGAGACTCGTTCAAATGGGGGCGCGACACCGGGGAGCTGTTTTTT. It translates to CATSRDSFKWGRDTGELFF.

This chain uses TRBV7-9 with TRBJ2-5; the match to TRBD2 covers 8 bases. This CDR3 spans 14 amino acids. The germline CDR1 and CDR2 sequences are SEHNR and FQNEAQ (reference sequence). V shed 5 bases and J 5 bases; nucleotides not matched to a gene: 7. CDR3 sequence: CASSPWTSRETQYF. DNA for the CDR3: TGTGCCAGCAGCCCTTGGACTAGCAGGGAGACCCAGTACTTC. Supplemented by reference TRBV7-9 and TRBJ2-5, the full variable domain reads DTGVSQNPRHKITKRGQNVTFRCDPISEHNRLYWYRQTLGQGPEFLTYFQNEAQLEKSRLLSDRFSAERPKGSFSTLEIQRTEQGDSAMYLCASSPWTSRETQYFGPGTRLLVL.